The present entry profiles one TCR beta chain with its context. The PCR ran on 60 Vbeta and 13 Jbeta primers. Only in-frame clones appear in the TCRdb table, and some are missing; sequencing was by immunoSEQ multiplex PCR. The sample totals about 130,000 clones. The germline V gene has CDR1 SGHTA and CDR2 FQGNSA. Trimming took 3 bases from V and 4 from J; bases not matched to a gene: 5. The CDR3 runs 15 residues. This entry is derived from a study of cytomegalovirus exposure and HLA in healthy donors. The TCR sequence derives from a man younger than 35 in good health and CMV-seronegative. The sample taken for sequencing was PBMCs. The chain joins TRBV7-2 to TRBJ2-3, with TRBD1 identical over 9 bases. As DNA, the CDR3 is TGTGCCAGCAGCTTTCAACAGGGGGCATCAGATACGCAGTATTTT. Protein sequence: CASSFQQGASDTQYF.